The 19 T cell receptor beta chains below come from one sample, sequenced in a study of identical twins. One entry per CDR3 protein, called by TCRdb with MiXCR from the 5' RACE reads. The sample lists about 730,000 distinct CDR3 sequences; 21% were seen once. These data were also reused for a study on T cells expressing NK-cell markers.

Input material: PBMCs. The receptors stem from a woman aged 18-35 years in good health.

The chain recombines TRBV3-1 with TRBJ1-5; TRBD1 might be the D (5 bases). Germline CDR1 is LGHDT and CDR2 is YNNKEL (reference sequence). Trimming removed 4 bases at V and 3 bases at J, with 16 bases between. The CDR3 contains 16 residues. The DNA of the CDR3 is TGTGCCAGCAGCCCTGACAGCGGGGTCTACAATCAGCCCCAGCATTTT. Protein product: CASSPDSGVYNQPQHF.

The chain has TRBV4-1 and TRBJ2-3, with 9 bases that match TRBD1. The CDR3 is 15 residues long. Germline loops: CDR1 MGHRA, CDR2 YSYEKL. V lost 5 bases to trimming and J lost 3 bases; unmatched junction nucleotides: 6. The CDR3, as DNA: TGCGCCAGCAGCACCCGGGACAGGGTAACAGATACGCAGTATTTT. Its protein is CASSTRDRVTDTQYF.

The chain uses TRBV4-1 and TRBJ2-4; a possible D gene is TRBD1 (6 bases). From germline, CDR1 is MGHRA and CDR2 YSYEKL. Trimming stripped 0 bases from V and 7 bases from J, with 13 bases between. This CDR3 contains 15 residues. Written as DNA, the CDR3 is TGCGCCAGCAGCCAAGAGGGGGCAGGGGTGAACATTCAGTACTTC. Translated, it gives CASSQEGAGVNIQYF.

This clonotype came up a few times. The rearrangement links TRBV29-1 to TRBJ2-3, with D uncertain. V was trimmed by 7 bases and J by 1 base, leaving 9 bases between them. The V gene's germline CDR1 is SQVTM and CDR2 ANQGSEA. The CDR3 spans 12 residues. The CDR3 DNA follows: TGCAGCGCACCCTTAGGCACAGATACGCAGTATTTT. Translated: CSAPLGTDTQYF.

The genes are TRBV10-3 and TRBJ1-2; tentative D call: TRBD1 (5 bases). Germline V CDR1 and CDR2: ENHRY, SYGVKD. CDR3 length: 13 residues. Trimming pared 5 bases from V and 8 bases from J, leaving 15 bases between. The CDR3 region has the DNA TGTGCCATCAGTCTAGAAGGGGTAATCGGCTACACCTTC. Protein: CAISLEGVIGYTF.

This clonotype was counted between two and nine times. This chain connects TRBV7-2 to TRBJ2-1, with a possible D match to TRBD2 (6 bases). Per the germline V gene, CDR1 is SGHTA and CDR2 is FQGNSA. Trimming removed 0 bases at V and 10 bases at J, with 10 bases between. This CDR3 contains 13 residues. CDR3 in amino acids: CASSLADGGEQFF. CDR3 bases: TGTGCCAGCAGCTTAGCCGACGGGGGAGAGCAGTTCTTC.

The chain uses TRBV30 and TRBJ2-3, with 13 positions matching TRBD2. Germline loops: CDR1 GTSNPN, CDR2 SVGIG (reference sequence). The junction had 4 bases not matched to a gene; V was cut back by 5 bases and J by 2 bases. The CDR3 loop spans 15 amino acids. This CDR3 reads CAWGLAGVITDTQYF. DNA of the CDR3: TGTGCCTGGGGACTAGCGGGAGTGATCACAGATACGCAGTATTTT.

This clonotype was picked up a small number of times. The gene calls are TRBV20-1 and TRBJ2-1; 10 bases match TRBD2. CDR1 is DFQATT, CDR2 SNEGSKA, per germline (reference sequence). The CDR3 sequence is 16 residues long. The ends lost 3 bases at V and 3 bases at J; junction bases unmatched: 8. Here the CDR3 reads CSASDLSGGIYNEQFF. CDR3 DNA: TGCAGTGCTAGTGATCTTAGCGGGGGGATCTACAATGAGCAGTTCTTC.

This clonotype was recorded at least ten times. The chain is built from TRBV12-3 or TRBV12-4 and TRBJ2-1; D unresolved. V lost 3 bases to trimming and J lost 6 bases, with 12 bases between them. The CDR3 spans 14 residues. CDR3 bases: TGTGCCAGCAGTTTCTTTGGAGCGCGCAATGAGCAGTTCTTC. Amino acids: CASSFFGARNEQFF.

This clonotype was observed a handful of times. The rearrangement links TRBV7-2 to TRBJ2-3; 7 bases are shared with TRBD2. V was pared by 2 bases and J by 7 bases, with 6 bases of the junction left unmatched. The CDR3 consists of 14 residues. Germline V gene sequence: CDR1 SGHTA, CDR2 FQGNSA. CDR3 coding DNA: TGTGCCAGCAGCTTACTAGCGGTGAGGAATACGCAGTATTTT. Translated: CASSLLAVRNTQYF. The entire variable domain, with the rest obtained from reference TRBV7-2 and TRBJ2-3, is as follows: GAGVSQSPSNKVTEKGKDVELRCDPISGHTALYWYRQSLGQGLEFLIYFQGNSAPDKSGLPSDRFSAERTGGSVSTLTIQRTQQEDSAVYLCASSLLAVRNTQYFGPGTRLTVL.

Only a few counts were recorded for this clonotype. Sequence at one end of the junction differs from germline and may be a read error. The chain joins TRBV29-1 to TRBJ1-1; D remains unclear. The CDR3 length is 11 residues. Germline V CDR1 and CDR2: SQVTM, ANQGSEA. The CDR3 bases are TGCACCGTTGGCGTGAACACTGAAGCTTTCTTT. It specifies CTVGVNTEAFF.

This chain joins TRBV19 and TRBJ1-6; D is uncertain. The germline CDR1 and CDR2 sequences are LNHDA and SQIVND (reference sequence). Trimming removed 3 bases at V and 6 bases at J, with 12 bases between. This CDR3 contains 15 residues. CDR3 sequence (DNA): TGTGCCAGTAGTATCCGCGGGCAGGCTAATTCACCCCTCCACTTT. It translates to CASSIRGQANSPLHF.

This clonotype has only a few counts. CDR3 DNA: TGCAGTGCTTTCCGGCCCTTTAGCGGGAGGGCCAGCGGCAATGAGCAGTTCTTC. This codes for CSAFRPFSGRASGNEQFF. The gene calls are TRBV20-1 and TRBJ2-1; TRBD2 agrees at 11 bases. Trimming took 5 bases from V and 6 from J; bases not matched to a gene: 18. The CDR3 extends over 18 amino acids. CDR1 and CDR2 (germline): DFQATT, SNEGSKA (reference sequence).

Ten or more counts support this clonotype. This rearrangement joins TRBV6-1 to TRBJ2-1; possibly TRBD1 or TRBD2 for D (5 bases each). Per the germline V gene, CDR1 is MNHNS and CDR2 is SASEGT. V gave up 5 bases and J gave up 8 bases, with 13 bases separating them. The CDR3 totals 13 residues. The CDR3 reads CASSRGDVHEQFF. The CDR3 region has the DNA TGTGCCAGCAGTAGAGGGGACGTCCATGAGCAGTTCTTC.

The V and J genes are TRBV7-8 and TRBJ2-7; D is perhaps TRBD1 (6 bases). This CDR3 contains 12 residues. Trimming pared 5 bases from V and 6 bases from J, leaving 11 bases between. Per germline, CDR1 SGHVS and CDR2 FQNEAQ. In DNA, the CDR3 is TGTGCCAGCAGCCACAGGGCTACCGAGCAGTACTTC. It specifies CASSHRATEQYF.

The J gene is TRBJ2-5, the V gene TRBV20-1, with 7 bases lining up with TRBD1. The CDR3 has 13 amino acids. The germline V gene encodes CDR1 DFQATT and CDR2 SNEGSKA (reference sequence). V was pared by 6 bases and J by 4 bases, with 8 bases of the junction left unmatched. As DNA, the CDR3 is TGCAGTGCCTTCGAAGGGGGCGGAGAGACCCAGTACTTC. This encodes CSAFEGGGETQYF.

A few counts support this clonotype. This sequence joins TRBV7-2 and TRBJ1-2; the match to TRBD1 covers 8 bases. V gave up 5 bases and J gave up 7 bases; unmatched junction bases: 9. The CDR3 has 14 residues. Germline V CDR1 and CDR2: SGHTA, FQGNSA. This CDR3 is CASSLVDRASGYTF. The CDR3 DNA reads TGTGCCAGCAGCCTTGTGGACAGGGCTAGTGGCTACACCTTC.

This clonotype was recorded once. This chain links TRBV10-3 with TRBJ2-7, with a possible D match to TRBD2 (5 bases). V gave up 1 base and J gave up 7 bases, with 14 bases separating them. This CDR3 region has 14 residues. The V gene's germline CDR1 is ENHRY and CDR2 SYGVKD. CDR3 nucleotides: TGTGCCATCAGTGAGTGGGCCCAAGCGGAGGAGCAGTACTTC. It codes for CAISEWAQAEEQYF.

This clonotype occurred a few times. The chain links TRBV11-3 to TRBJ2-3; D gene uncertain. Trimming removed 1 base from V and 4 bases from J, with 9 bases in between. Germline V gene sequence: CDR1 SGHNT, CDR2 YENEEA. The CDR3 is 14 amino acids. The DNA for the CDR3 is TGTGCCAGCAGCTTAGGCCAGTATGCAGATACGCAGTATTTT. Its protein is CASSLGQYADTQYF.